This T cell receptor beta chain was sequenced for a study of blood T cell repertoires in COVID-19. On the study more broadly: Spain, Italy and the United States supplied samples that represented acute and convalescent COVID-19. From T cells, B-cell-depleted T cells, or PBMCs came the material, which was cDNA or gDNA.

As handled by the study authors: Amplification of reference gene primers was used by the study to estimate nucleated cell counts. Method: immunoSEQ multiplex PCR; TCRdb's copy keeps in-frame clones and lacks some. From that table come the V and J calls and clone size; the DNA was used to work out D and trimming. The sample includes about 220,000 clones, 87% seen only once; the top ten take 1.9%. Germline CDR1 MNHEY, CDR2 SMNVEV (reference sequence). CDR3 length equals 15 residues. The ends lost 2 bases at V and 1 base at J; junction bases unmatched: 3. This TCR came from a man between 35 and 55 years old with active or convalescent COVID-19. V is TRBV27 and J is TRBJ1-1; TRBD1 aligns across 8 bases. The specimen was peripheral blood. CDR3 in DNA: TGTGCCAGCAGTTTACTAGGACAGGGGAACACTGAAGCTTTCTTT. Amino acids: CASSLLGQGNTEAFF.